Shown below are 15 T cell receptor beta chains from a single sample sequenced in a study of relationships among human T cell subsets (dated by TCRdb to the early 2010s). Library method: multiplex PCR. Instrument used: 454 GS FLX. TCR alpha and beta CDR3 regions were amplified from mRNA by semiquantitative ARM-PCR. ARM-PCR used tagged nested gene-specific primers, after which communal superprimers carried out exponential amplification. The public sequencing data were trimmed at Q25 with fastp and processed into clonotypes with MiXCR by TCRdb, which kept only in-frame beta chains. Each entry merges the rows of one CDR3 protein and shows their most common DNA and genes. The sample records some 16,000 distinct CDR3 sequences, about 56% of which are singletons. The ten largest make up about 35% of the sample. The sample was total T cells sorted from blood. The cell subset or site label, read with the paper, signifies: CD3+ T cells in general. The receptor set was obtained from a man aged 35 to 55 in good health.

This rearrangement joins TRBV7-9 to TRBJ1-2; 8 bases are shared with TRBD1. Trimming took 5 bases from V and 4 from J; bases not matched to a gene: 6. This CDR3 contains 14 residues. Germline V gene data show CDR1 as SEHNR and CDR2 as FQNEAQ (reference sequence). The CDR3 protein is CASSPRTGLYGYTF. The DNA for the CDR3 is TGTGCCAGCAGCCCCCGGACAGGGCTCTATGGCTACACCTTC.

This clonotype is a singleton in its sample. The V and J genes are TRBV6-4 and TRBJ2-7; a possible D gene is TRBD1 (6 bases). Between the trimmed V and J ends, which lost 10 bases and 2 bases, there was a span of 21 bases. Germline CDR1 and CDR2: MRHNA and SNTAGT. The CDR3 is 15 amino acids. Written as DNA, the CDR3 is TGTGCCATCGGGACAAGAGGTGGGAATACCTACGAGCAGTACTTC. Protein: CAIGTRGGNTYEQYF.

Only a few counts were recorded for this clonotype. The gene calls are TRBV28 and TRBJ2-2, with D possibly being TRBD1 (5 bases). The germline CDR1 and CDR2 sequences are MDHEN and SYDVKM. CDR3 length: 17 residues. The V end lost 7 bases, the J end lost 3 bases, and 21 bases lay between the germline ends. The CDR3 sequence: CASTRVVGRADTGELFF. The CDR3 nucleotides read TGTGCCAGCACTCGAGTGGTAGGCAGGGCGGACACCGGGGAGCTGTTTTTT.

There are a few counts of this clonotype. This chain joins TRBV20-1 and TRBJ1-6, with D possibly being TRBD1 (5 bases). The V gene's germline CDR1 is DFQATT and CDR2 SNEGSKA (reference sequence). The CDR3 consists of 16 residues. V gave up 1 base and J gave up 0 bases, with 10 bases separating them. In nucleotides, the CDR3 is TGCAGTGCTAGAGGGGGGTACAGCTCCTATAATTCACCCCTCCACTTT. Translating gives CSARGGYSSYNSPLHF.

In this sample, this clonotype turned up a few times. This chain uses TRBV19 with TRBJ2-7; no reliable D call. Germline CDR1 is LNHDA and CDR2 is SQIVND (reference sequence). CDR3 length equals 13 residues. Trimming took 6 bases from V and 2 from J, leaving 11 bases between them. In DNA form, the CDR3 reads TGTGCCAGTAGCTCCAGTGCAGCCTACGAGCAGTACTTC. The encoded protein is CASSSSAAYEQYF.

The chain links TRBV25-1 to TRBJ2-3; 9 bases are shared with TRBD2. This CDR3 comprises 16 residues. The V segment lost 2 bases and the J segment 2 bases; nucleotides outside the gene matches: 5. Germline CDR1 MGHDK, CDR2 SYGVNS. The DNA of the CDR3 is TGTGCCAGCAGTGAAGGGGCTAGCGGGAACACAGATACGCAGTATTTT. It is translated as CASSEGASGNTDTQYF.

The V and J genes are TRBV6-6 and TRBJ1-5, with 8 nucleotides matching TRBD1. The CDR3 has 16 residues. Germline lookup yields CDR1 MNHNY and CDR2 SVGAGI (reference sequence). The ends lost 9 bases at V and 3 bases at J; junction bases unmatched: 13. Here the CDR3 reads CASRQGTRNSNQPQHF. The CDR3 nucleotides read TGTGCCAGTAGACAGGGGACCAGGAATTCCAATCAGCCCCAGCATTTT.

This clonotype was found a few times. The chain carries TRBV28 and TRBJ1-1, with a possible D match to TRBD1 (6 bases). Trimming removed 6 bases from V and 7 bases from J, with 12 bases in between. Germline loops: CDR1 MDHEN, CDR2 SYDVKM. There are 12 residues in the CDR3. The DNA of the CDR3 is TGTGCCAGCAGCCAGGACAGCCATGAAGCTTTCTTT. Translation gives CASSQDSHEAFF.

The rearrangement uses TRBV28 and TRBJ1-2, with TRBD1 identical over 7 bases. The CDR3 loop spans 14 amino acids. From germline, CDR1 is MDHEN and CDR2 SYDVKM. J gave up 5 bases and V 6 bases, and 9 bases lay outside the gene matches. CDR3 sequence reads: CASRPPDRAYGYTF. In DNA, the CDR3 is TGTGCCAGCAGGCCTCCTGACAGGGCTTATGGCTACACCTTC.

This chain joins TRBV11-2 and TRBJ2-1, with 13 bases matching TRBD2. The CDR3 contains 18 residues. Germline loops: CDR1 SGHAT, CDR2 FQNNGV. The J segment lost 0 bases and the V segment lost 5 bases, leaving 7 bases of the junction unmatched. Written as DNA, the CDR3 is TGTGCCAGCAGCGGTGGGACTAGCGGGATTGTCTCCTACAATGAGCAGTTCTTC. Encoded protein: CASSGGTSGIVSYNEQFF.

The genes are TRBV11-2 and TRBJ2-3; D is unclear. V was clipped by 5 bases and J by 2 bases, with 8 bases between them. This CDR3 has 13 amino acids. Looked up from germline, CDR1 is SGHAT and CDR2 is FQNNGV. CDR3 coding DNA: TGTGCCAGCAGCCCGGGCCACACAGATACGCAGTATTTT. This sequence encodes CASSPGHTDTQYF.

This clonotype has a handful of counts. The CDR3 nucleotides are TGTGCCAGCAGCGTCGCGGGGGGGCCCATCTACGAGCAGTACTTC. This translates into CASSVAGGPIYEQYF. The gene calls are TRBV11-1 and TRBJ2-7, with 9 bases matching TRBD2. The junction had 8 bases not matched to a gene; V was cut back by 5 bases and J by 3 bases. The CDR3 spans 15 residues. Germline CDR1 reads SGHAT; CDR2 reads FQDESV (reference sequence).

The J gene is TRBJ1-2, the V gene TRBV27; 8 nucleotides match TRBD1. With V trimmed by 0 bases and J by 7 bases, 7 bases remained unmatched. The germline CDR1 and CDR2 sequences are MNHEY and SMNVEV (reference sequence). The CDR3 spans 15 residues. The CDR3: CASSLSHRGGSGYTF. CDR3 nucleotides: TGTGCCAGCAGTTTATCGCACAGGGGGGGGAGTGGCTACACCTTC.

A remark on this clonotype: This may come from a read error, since a much larger clone is one base off. The rearrangement uses TRBV5-1 and TRBJ1-6, with D possibly TRBD1 on 5 matching bases. Per germline, CDR1 SGHRS and CDR2 YFSETQ. CDR3 size: 16 residues. Trimming stripped 6 bases from V and 0 bases from J, with 13 bases between. CDR3 DNA: TGCGCCAGCACATCTGGGGCATACTCCTATAATTCACCCCTCCACTTT. Protein product: CASTSGAYSYNSPLHF.

V and J are TRBV4-1 and TRBJ1-1; D might be TRBD1 (5 bases). V lost 4 bases and J lost 0, with 15 bases in between. The CDR3 is 16 amino acids. Germline CDR1 reads MGHRA; CDR2 reads YSYEKL. CDR3 region: CASSPTWGPLNTEAFF. CDR3 nucleotide sequence: TGCGCCAGCAGCCCGACCTGGGGCCCTTTGAACACTGAAGCTTTCTTT.